Shown below are 20 T cell receptor beta chains from a single sample sequenced in a study of blood T cells in healthy people across ages. PCR was performed a second time for about 7 to 11 cycles using a sample-barcoded 5' primer and a J-beta primer mix. One entry per CDR3 protein, called by TCRdb with MiXCR from the 5' RACE reads. The table has roughly 1.4 million distinct CDR3 sequences, approximately 59% seen once. The sequencing sample was made of blood. These receptors all stem from a man aged 18 to 30 in good health.

This clonotype was found a few times. The rearrangement uses TRBV13 and TRBJ1-2, with D unresolved. This CDR3 contains 16 residues. Trimming left V 0 bases short and J 4 bases short, with 15 bases between. Germline CDR1 reads PRHDT; CDR2 reads FYEKMQ (reference sequence). CDR3 DNA sequence: TGTGCCAGCAGCTTAGGCGGTGGCGGACCTTTCTATGGCTACACCTTC. Translating gives CASSLGGGGPFYGYTF.

This chain links TRBV29-1 with TRBJ2-7, with D perhaps given as TRBD1 or TRBD2 (5 bases each). The better agreement between TRBJ2-5 and the DNA end casts doubt on the J call. CDR3 length: 13 amino acids. Germline values: CDR1 SQVTM, CDR2 ANQGSEA. CDR3 protein: CSVERWGGETQYF. CDR3 DNA: TGCAGCGTTGAGCGATGGGGCGGGGAGACCCAGTACTTC.

This clonotype has just a few counts. The V gene is TRBV20-1, the J gene TRBJ2-3, with 11 bases matching TRBD2. Germline loops: CDR1 DFQATT, CDR2 SNEGSKA (reference sequence). The trim removed 4 bases at V and 2 bases at J, leaving 5 bases unmatched. The CDR3 covers 15 residues. The DNA for the CDR3 is TGCAGTGCTATGGAGGGACTAGCGGCCACAGATACGCAGTATTTT. Residues: CSAMEGLAATDTQYF.

This clonotype came up once. This rearrangement joins TRBV27 to TRBJ2-2, with D unresolved. Germline lookup yields CDR1 MNHEY and CDR2 SMNVEV (reference sequence). CDR3 length equals 15 residues. V lost 8 bases to trimming and J lost 4 bases, with 17 bases between them. The CDR3 DNA reads as TGTGCCAGCCGTCAAATCCGAGATCCCACCGGGGAGCTGTTTTTT. It specifies CASRQIRDPTGELFF.

This clonotype was observed a few times. The rearrangement links TRBV7-2 to TRBJ1-5, with 7 bases aligning to TRBD1. The V and J ends lost 5 bases and 6 bases, in that order; junction bases with no gene match: 4. Germline V CDR1 and CDR2: SGHTA, FQGNSA. CDR3 size: 13 residues. The CDR3 nucleotides are TGTGCCAGCAGCCCCGACAGGGTTCAGCCCCAGCATTTT. Encoded protein: CASSPDRVQPQHF.

The gene calls are TRBV7-9 and TRBJ2-6; no firm D call. The CDR3 covers 15 residues. CDR1 SEHNR and CDR2 FQNEAQ come from the germline V gene (reference sequence). V was clipped by 5 bases and J by 2 bases, with 10 bases between them. The CDR3 spells CASSLNRPGANVLTF. Written as DNA, the CDR3 is TGTGCCAGCAGCCTAAACAGACCTGGGGCCAACGTCCTGACTTTC.

The chain carries TRBV29-1 and TRBJ1-1; D is ambiguous. This CDR3 has 12 residues. In germline, CDR1 is SQVTM, CDR2 ANQGSEA. The V gene lost 4 bases and the J gene lost 3 bases, with 9 bases spanning the gap. CDR3 region: CSVGGFDTEAFF. CDR3 in DNA: TGCAGCGTTGGGGGTTTCGACACTGAAGCTTTCTTT. Full variable domain (rest looked up from reference TRBV29-1 and TRBJ1-1): SAVISQKPSRDICQRGTSLTIQCQVDSQVTMMFWYRQQPGQSLTLIATANQGSEATYESGFVIDKFPISRPNLTFSTLTVSNMSPEDSSIYLCSVGGFDTEAFFGQGTRLTVV.

V is TRBV4-3 and J is TRBJ2-3; D is possibly TRBD2 (5 bases). Trimming removed 4 bases at V and 6 bases at J, with 20 bases between. The CDR3 runs 16 residues. The germline CDR1 and CDR2 sequences are LGHNA and YSLEER. This CDR3 is CASSLGSSTRKDTQYF. CDR3 nucleotides: TGCGCCAGCAGCCTTGGATCTAGCACGAGAAAGGATACGCAGTATTTT.

The rearrangement links TRBV6-5 to TRBJ2-2, with D hard to call. CDR1 and CDR2 (germline): MNHEY, SVGAGI. This CDR3 is built from 14 residues. Trimming removed 5 bases at V and 3 bases at J, with 10 bases between. CDR3 residues: CASSPPADTGELFF. DNA for the CDR3: TGTGCCAGCAGTCCCCCGGCAGACACCGGGGAGCTGTTTTTT.

This clonotype was seen only a few times. The chain employs TRBV2 and TRBJ2-3; D gene uncertain. Germline values: CDR1 SNHLY, CDR2 FYNNEI. V lost 7 bases and J lost 5, with 7 bases in between. The CDR3 is 11 residues long. CDR3 nucleotides: TGTGCCAGCAATTTGGTAGATACGCAGTATTTT. It specifies CASNLVDTQYF.

This rearrangement joins TRBV7-2 to TRBJ2-2; maybe TRBD2 (5 bases). V was shortened by 5 bases and J by 3 bases, with 10 bases between the two germline ends. The CDR3 runs to 14 residues. Per germline, CDR1 SGHTA and CDR2 FQGNSA. CDR3 sequence (DNA): TGTGCCAGCAGCCCGAGGGTAGACACCGGGGAGCTGTTTTTT. Translated: CASSPRVDTGELFF.

J is TRBJ2-7 and V is TRBV4-1, with D possibly being TRBD2 (6 bases). Germline lookup yields CDR1 MGHRA and CDR2 YSYEKL. There are 14 residues in the CDR3. The ends were cut back, 0 bases at V and 7 bases at J, with 13 bases in the middle. The CDR3 protein is CASSQDSPGREQYF. CDR3 nucleotide sequence: TGCGCCAGCAGCCAAGATTCCCCGGGGAGGGAGCAGTACTTC.

The genes are TRBV20-1 and TRBJ2-5, with 9 positions matching TRBD2. Near its end, the DNA agrees better with TRBJ2-7, so the J call may be wrong. The CDR3 is 14 residues long. Germline V gene data show CDR1 as DFQATT and CDR2 as SNEGSKA (reference sequence). CDR3 region: CSATPPAGGFEQYF. In nucleotides, the CDR3 is TGCAGTGCTACCCCTCCGGCGGGAGGGTTCGAGCAGTACTTC.

V and J are TRBV7-8 and TRBJ1-5; D perhaps matches TRBD1 (6 bases). Germline V CDR1 and CDR2: SGHVS, FQNEAQ. The CDR3 runs to 16 residues. V lost 5 bases to trimming and J lost 1 base, with 15 bases between them. The DNA of the CDR3 is TGTGCCAGCAGCACTTACAGGGTCTCCAGCAATCAGCCCCAGCATTTT. This translates into CASSTYRVSSNQPQHF.

This chain links TRBV5-1 with TRBJ1-2; 8 bases are shared with TRBD1. The CDR3 has 16 amino acids. Germline CDR1 and CDR2: SGHRS and YFSETQ. The ends lost 3 bases at V and 3 bases at J; junction bases unmatched: 10. The chain's CDR3 is CASSYHPDRGDYGYTF. The CDR3 coding sequence is TGCGCCAGCAGCTACCACCCCGACAGGGGTGACTATGGCTACACCTTC.

For this clonotype: The junction shows a germline mismatch at one end, possibly a read error. The chain combines TRBV28 with TRBJ1-5; D gene ambiguous. The germline V gene has CDR1 MDHEN and CDR2 SYDVKM. The CDR3 contains 14 residues. CDR3 residues: CAGRFAGSDQPQHF. The CDR3 DNA reads TGTGCCGGCAGGTTCGCAGGAAGCGACCAGCCCCAGCATTTT.

This rearrangement joins TRBV4-1 to TRBJ2-5, with 7 bases fitting TRBD2. The J segment lost 5 bases and the V segment lost 3 bases, leaving 6 bases of the junction unmatched. CDR1 is MGHRA, CDR2 YSYEKL, per germline. This CDR3 region has 14 residues. This chain's CDR3 is CASSQWDSGETQYF. CDR3 bases: TGCGCCAGCAGCCAGTGGGATAGCGGGGAGACCCAGTACTTC.

The chain recombines TRBV6-5 with TRBJ2-5; D not resolved. The germline gives CDR1 MNHEY, CDR2 SVGAGI. Trimming took 5 bases from V and 7 from J, leaving 8 bases between them. The CDR3 has 11 amino acids. CDR3 nucleotides: TGTGCCAGCAGTACTCAGAGGACCCAGTACTTC. Its protein is CASSTQRTQYF.

To note about this clonotype: At one end the junction does not follow the germline gene, possibly because of a read error. The genes are TRBV10-3 and TRBJ1-2; D perhaps matches TRBD1 (5 bases). This CDR3 is 14 amino acids long. Looked up from germline, CDR1 is ENHRY and CDR2 is SYGVKD. The CDR3: CATSEGHSNYGYTF. CDR3 in DNA: TGTGCCACCAGTGAGGGGCATTCTAACTATGGCTACACCTTC.

This rearrangement joins TRBV20-1 to TRBJ2-1; 10 nucleotides agree with TRBD1. The germline V gene has CDR1 DFQATT and CDR2 SNEGSKA (reference sequence). Trimming removed 3 bases from V and 2 bases from J; junction bases left unmatched: 1. The CDR3 totals 14 residues. The CDR3 nucleotides read TGCAGTGCTAGGGGGACAGGGGCCTACAATGAGCAGTTCTTC. This encodes CSARGTGAYNEQFF.